This T cell receptor beta chain was obtained from a study of cytomegalovirus exposure and HLA in healthy donors (dated by TCRdb to about 2017). The study in broad terms: An earlier analysis of approximately 550 of the donors reported 250 to 300 Gb of sequence data and around 110 million unique TCR beta sequences from roughly 200 million T cells. A later analysis re-analyzed previously published TCR beta repertoires from hundreds of donors and added high-resolution HLA genotyping to study TCR occurrence patterns. To predict cytomegalovirus infection status, the study brought together high-throughput TCR immunosequencing, statistical association of individual TCRs with disease status, and machine learning. Genome-wide SNP genotypes for about 65% of the 666 donors were used in a later genetic analysis, which treated that subset as a discovery cohort. The study used immunosequencing to profile the T cell repertoires of approximately 640 subjects and linked those repertoires to cytomegalovirus serostatus. Roughly five DR-DQ haplotypes were handled as single units for association and clustering because linkage in the cohort was strong. The aim of the study was to test whether cataloging public T cell receptors could identify signatures of past pathogen exposure. Of the approximately 400 genotyped donors, more than 75% were placed in the genetic ancestry cluster associated with self-reported Caucasian donors. Across some 400 genotyped donors of the cohort, an average of 235,054 unique TCR beta nucleotide sequences per donor were sequenced, and roughly a sixth of those sequences were non-productive. Donor age, sex, ethnicity and CMV serostatus were compiled together with the repertoire data. Roughly 290 gigabases of sequencing data and tens of millions of unique TCR sequences made up an early release that covered fewer than 650 HLA-typed donors. In the later analysis, no new phenotypic data were used to find candidate immune exposures; instead, reliance was placed on TCR beta sequences and their occurrence across donors. All discovery cohort repertoires had been generated on a single sequencing platform. Class I and class II HLA loci were covered by the typing at four-digit resolution. A separate validation cohort of about 110 different subjects was used in addition to the roughly 720-subject first cohort. The number of typed donors differed by locus: roughly 629-640 for A, B, C, DRB1 and DQB1; 522 for DQA1; fewer than 610 for DPA1; and about 470 for DPB1. To decide whether each TCR beta V gene segment behaved as functional or pseudogenic, an earlier analysis of some 600 of the donors relied on high-throughput TCR beta sequencing. General conclusions and limits of the study: In a later analysis, HLA-associated TCR beta chains were found to be more clonally expanded and to have lower generation probabilities than equally common non-associated chains. Assigning TCR associations to individual alleles was difficult when HLA alleles, especially DR and DQ, strongly co-occurred. Sequencing depth was assumed to be roughly uniform across donors in the presence/absence analyses, though that assumption may not hold. V-gene and J-gene trimming of TCR beta chains was associated with a missense DCLRE1C variant in a later genetic analysis, and the association was replicated in an independent cohort. In a later analysis, TCR association rates were found to vary across HLA loci, with the most associated TCRs seen for DRB1 alleles and the fewest for HLA-C alleles. According to a later genetic analysis, donors in an Asian-associated ancestry cluster had fewer N-insertions in productive TCRs than the approximately 650-donor mean. Cytomegalovirus status was reported to be diagnosed by the classifier with high specificity and sensitivity in both the original and validation cohorts. Because some donors lacked HLA typing at each locus, the association tests relied only on the typed subset. The cohort was sequenced for TCR beta chains only, and without alpha or paired-chain data the features that could be detected were limited. Because counts were too low, roughly 16 rarely observed V segments, including chromosome 9 orphons, were left out of the earlier analysis of a few hundred of the donors. In a later analysis, several top co-occurrence clusters were reported to appear linked to parvovirus B19, influenza, CMV and Epstein-Barr virus. The study listed 164 TCR beta chains as associated with cytomegalovirus. Across donors, most TCR sequences were observed very rarely, whereas some public TCRs were present in many individuals. For the cohort, immune exposure information was limited to CMV serostatus. The authors suggested that the approach could potentially be generalized to other disease states and immunological phenotypes. Linkage disequilibrium might explain the correlated functional status among segregating V segments, but an unknown experimental factor could not be ruled out. A further reported finding was that TCR beta sequences accurately predicted the HLA-A and HLA-B alleles for most subjects in the first cohort. A cluster of highly shared sequence variants was judged likely to represent a technical artifact of the sequencing pipeline. Some IMGT-functional V segments, including TRBV6-2 and TRBV6-3, could not be told apart with the 87-base-pair reads, so those segments were excluded. In an earlier analysis of several hundred of the donors, most TCR beta V segments were observed in productive rearrangements about 90% or about 30% of the time, broadly matching IMGT annotations. A later analysis associated some 17,000 TCR beta sequences with specific HLA alleles at a false discovery rate of 0.05. A few of the identified cytomegalovirus-associated TCR beta chains were confirmed in vitro to be specific for cytomegalovirus antigens. A later analysis found that most CMV-associated TCR beta chains appeared HLA-restricted, with HLA associations seemingly driven largely by CMV exposure.

The library was made by the immunoSEQ multiplex PCR assay. A mixture of 60 forward primers for TCR Vbeta segments and 13 reverse primers for TCR Jbeta segments was used in the multiplex PCR. The CDR3 region of rearranged TCR beta genes was amplified from genomic DNA with a multiplex PCR assay. On the Illumina HiSeq System, the amplified TCR beta libraries were sequenced as 87-base-pair reads. Under the source paper's analysis protocol: In a later analysis, roughly 80 million unique TCR beta chains were counted across the 500 to 850 repertoires, and some 10 million of these chains were shared by at least two donors. Raw reads were error-corrected and collapsed into unique sequences by a nearest-neighbor algorithm in which closely related sequences were merged to remove PCR and sequencing errors. V, D and J gene segments were assigned by aligning CDR3 sequences to IMGT reference sequences. For a sequence to be retained, a match of at least six nucleotides to both a V gene segment and a J gene segment was required. A rearrangement counted as productive if the CDR3 had no stop codons and remained in frame with V and J, and every other rearrangement counted as non-productive. CDR3 was defined according to IMGT convention as the region running from the second conserved V-encoded cysteine to the conserved J-encoded phenylalanine. The earlier analysis of some 550 of the donors excluded any sequence lacking an unambiguous match to a single V gene segment. An earlier analysis of several hundred of the donors called V segments functional above 56.7% productive rearrangements and segregating when the between-donor standard deviation exceeded 5%. A statistical classification framework was built for diagnosing cytomegalovirus status from the catalog of TCR beta chain sequences. V and J gene assignment, in a later analysis, came from comparing TCR nucleotide sequences with IMGT/GENE-DB human TR gene sequences. The TCRdist pipeline was used in a later analysis to assign CDR3 sequences and most-parsimonious VDJ recombination scenarios. A later analysis defined each TCR beta chain by its CDR3 amino acid sequence plus V-gene family, and excluded reads lacking a unique V-gene family. As a way to deal with suspected cross-contamination and a sequencing artifact, a later analysis dropped over 550 nucleotide sequences that were highly shared and had low generation probability. In a later analysis, a clonal expansion index for each public chain was calculated from normalized within-repertoire ranks of inferred template counts. A later analysis computed generation probabilities with a VDJ recombination model fitted to out-of-frame rearrangements, and checked the results against IGoR. Hypergeometric tests were used in a later analysis to score TCR-TCR, TCR-HLA and TCR-CMV co-occurrence, with a repertoire-size bias correction applied to the TCR pairs. In a later analysis, false discovery rates were estimated by permuting HLA or CMV assignments 20 times. In a later analysis, co-occurring TCRs were grouped using DBSCAN, and TCRdist sequence similarity was added for clustering within HLA-allele-positive subsets. Repertoires with fewer than 30,000 or more than 120,000 public chains, plus five repertoires with anomalous nucleotide sharing, were excluded from co-occurrence clustering. TCRdb took over this immuneACCESS table, retaining in-frame rearrangements with V and J assigned. Such tables are incomplete; in checked studies, under half of the missing clones stem from an unresolved V gene, and the remainder is unexplained. That table is the source of V, J and clone size, and D and trimming were worked out from the DNA. In this sample the table shows almost 200,000 clones, more than 75% of which occur a single time. The top ten clones comprise 0.39% of the sample.

The cohort was made up of under 800 healthy bone marrow donors. Cohort members were all nominally healthy when sampled, although unrecorded immune exposures were likely present. The donor tested CMV seropositive, placing the donor among the 289 seropositive members of the cohort. Every donor gave a peripheral blood sample, and the peripheral blood mononuclear cells from that sample were used for TCR beta sequencing. The Qiagen DNeasy Blood Extraction Kit was used to extract genomic DNA from the blood cell samples. About this clone itself: What antigen it recognizes has not been identified. It has no much larger one-base neighbor in the sample; base qualities were not kept.

The CDR3 runs 15 residues from the cysteine to the phenylalanine. The DNA shown is the 45-base CDR3, in frame from base 1. Looking up the germline V gene yields CDR1 SGHVS and CDR2 FNYEAQ. V loses 0 bases of germline sequence and J loses 3 bases, and the interval between the two ends is 11 bases. The specimen sequenced was PBMCs. The chain is made from TRBV7-6 and TRBJ1-1; TRBD1 is a weak D gene call, 6 bases matching. This clonotype originated in a male donor in good health and CMV-seropositive. For the CDR3, the sequence is CASSLAQGWDTEAFF. The nucleotides read TGTGCCAGCAGCTTAGCACAGGGCTGGGACACTGAAGCTTTCTTT.